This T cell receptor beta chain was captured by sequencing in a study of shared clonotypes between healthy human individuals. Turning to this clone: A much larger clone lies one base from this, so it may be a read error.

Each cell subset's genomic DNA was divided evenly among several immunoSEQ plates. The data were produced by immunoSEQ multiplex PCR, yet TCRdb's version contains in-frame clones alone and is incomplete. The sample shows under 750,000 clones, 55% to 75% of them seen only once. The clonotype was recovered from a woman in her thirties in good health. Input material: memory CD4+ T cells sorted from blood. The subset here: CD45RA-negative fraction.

In nucleotides, the CDR3 is TGTGCCAGCAGCCAAGATAACTATGGCTACACCTTC. Its translation is CASSQDNYGYTF. The V and J genes are TRBV28 and TRBJ1-2; D is unclear. The CDR3 extends over 12 amino acids. V lost 6 bases to trimming and J lost 1 base, with 6 bases between them. From germline, CDR1 is MDHEN and CDR2 SYDVKM.